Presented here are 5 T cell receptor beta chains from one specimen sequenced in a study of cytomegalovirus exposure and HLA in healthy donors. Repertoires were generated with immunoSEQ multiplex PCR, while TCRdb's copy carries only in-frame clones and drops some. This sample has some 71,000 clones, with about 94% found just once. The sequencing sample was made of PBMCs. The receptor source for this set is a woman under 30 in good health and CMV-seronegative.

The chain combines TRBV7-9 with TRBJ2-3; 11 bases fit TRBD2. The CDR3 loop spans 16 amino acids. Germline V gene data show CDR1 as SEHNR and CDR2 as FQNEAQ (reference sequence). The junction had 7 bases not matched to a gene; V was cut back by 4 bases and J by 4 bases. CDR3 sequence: CASSWISGGGADTQYF. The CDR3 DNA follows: TGTGCCAGCAGCTGGATTAGCGGGGGGGGCGCAGATACGCAGTATTTT.

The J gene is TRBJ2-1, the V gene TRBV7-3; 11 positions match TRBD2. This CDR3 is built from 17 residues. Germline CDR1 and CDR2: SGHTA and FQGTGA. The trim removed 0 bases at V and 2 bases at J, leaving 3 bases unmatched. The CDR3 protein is CASSLTSGGAAYNEQFF. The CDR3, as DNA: TGTGCCAGCAGCTTAACTAGCGGGGGGGCCGCCTACAATGAGCAGTTCTTC.

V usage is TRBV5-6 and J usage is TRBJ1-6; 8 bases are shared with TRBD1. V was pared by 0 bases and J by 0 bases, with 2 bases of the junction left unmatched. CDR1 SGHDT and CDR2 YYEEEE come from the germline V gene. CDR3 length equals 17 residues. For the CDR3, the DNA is TGTGCCAGCAGCTTGGTGGACAGGGTCTCCTATAATTCACCCCTCCACTTT. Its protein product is CASSLVDRVSYNSPLHF.

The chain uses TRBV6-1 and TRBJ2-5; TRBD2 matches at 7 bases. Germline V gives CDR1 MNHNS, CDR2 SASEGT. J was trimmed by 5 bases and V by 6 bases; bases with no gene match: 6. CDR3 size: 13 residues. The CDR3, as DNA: TGTGCCAGCAGCTCTAGCGGCTGGGAGACCCAGTACTTC. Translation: CASSSSGWETQYF.

The CDR3 protein is CASSLSGGRPPDTQYF. The CDR3 DNA sequence: TGTGCCAGCAGCTTGTCAGGCGGGAGGCCCCCGGATACGCAGTATTTT. This rearrangement joins TRBV11-2 to TRBJ2-3, with 8 bases aligning to TRBD2. The J segment lost 6 bases and the V segment lost 3 bases, leaving 11 bases of the junction unmatched. The CDR3 covers 16 residues. Germline V gene lookup returns CDR1 SGHAT and CDR2 FQNNGV.